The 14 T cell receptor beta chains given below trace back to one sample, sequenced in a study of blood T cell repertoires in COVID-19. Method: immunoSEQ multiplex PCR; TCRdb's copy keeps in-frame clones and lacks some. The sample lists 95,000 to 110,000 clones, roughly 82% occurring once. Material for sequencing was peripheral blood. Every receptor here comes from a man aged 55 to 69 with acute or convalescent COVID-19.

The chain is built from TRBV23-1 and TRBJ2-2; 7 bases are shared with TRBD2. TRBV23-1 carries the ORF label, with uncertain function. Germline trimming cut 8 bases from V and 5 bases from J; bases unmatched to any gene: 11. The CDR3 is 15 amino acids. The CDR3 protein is CASLGGRRETGELFF. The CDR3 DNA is TGCGCCAGCCTGGGCGGGAGAAGGGAGACCGGGGAGCTGTTTTTT.

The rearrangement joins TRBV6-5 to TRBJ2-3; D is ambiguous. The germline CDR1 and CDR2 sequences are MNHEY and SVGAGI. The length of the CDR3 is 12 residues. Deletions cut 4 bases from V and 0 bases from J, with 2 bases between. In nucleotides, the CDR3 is TGTGCCAGCAGTTCTAGCACAGATACGCAGTATTTT. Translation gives CASSSSTDTQYF.

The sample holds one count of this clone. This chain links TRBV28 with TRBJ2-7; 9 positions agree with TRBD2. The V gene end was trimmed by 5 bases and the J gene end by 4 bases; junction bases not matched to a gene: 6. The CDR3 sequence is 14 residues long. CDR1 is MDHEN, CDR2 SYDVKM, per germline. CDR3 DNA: TGTGCCAGCAGTCCACCGGGACTAGCATACGAGCAGTACTTC. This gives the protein CASSPPGLAYEQYF.

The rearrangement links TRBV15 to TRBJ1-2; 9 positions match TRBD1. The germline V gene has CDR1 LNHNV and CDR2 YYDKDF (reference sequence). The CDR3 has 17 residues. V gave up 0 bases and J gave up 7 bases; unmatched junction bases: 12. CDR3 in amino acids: CATSRDRDRARPSGYTF. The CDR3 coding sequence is TGTGCCACCAGCAGAGATCGGGACAGGGCCCGACCAAGTGGCTACACCTTC.

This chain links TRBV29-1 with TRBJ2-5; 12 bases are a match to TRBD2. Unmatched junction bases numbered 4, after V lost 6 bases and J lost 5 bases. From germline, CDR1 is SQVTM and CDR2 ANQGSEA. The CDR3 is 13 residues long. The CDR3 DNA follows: TGCAGCGTAGGGACTAGCGGGTTGGAGACCCAGTACTTC. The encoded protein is CSVGTSGLETQYF.

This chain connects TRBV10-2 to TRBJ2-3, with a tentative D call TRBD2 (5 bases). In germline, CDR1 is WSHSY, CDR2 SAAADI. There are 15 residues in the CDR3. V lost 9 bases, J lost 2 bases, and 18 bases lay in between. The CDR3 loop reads CASASSGEHTDTQYF. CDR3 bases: TGCGCCAGTGCATCCAGCGGAGAACACACAGATACGCAGTATTTT.

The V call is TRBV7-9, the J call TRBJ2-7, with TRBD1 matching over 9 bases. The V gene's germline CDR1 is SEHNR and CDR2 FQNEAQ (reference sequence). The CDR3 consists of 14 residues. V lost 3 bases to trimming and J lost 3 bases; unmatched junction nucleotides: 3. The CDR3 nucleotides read TGTGCCAGCAGCTTTGGGACAGGGATCTACGAGCAGTACTTC. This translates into CASSFGTGIYEQYF.

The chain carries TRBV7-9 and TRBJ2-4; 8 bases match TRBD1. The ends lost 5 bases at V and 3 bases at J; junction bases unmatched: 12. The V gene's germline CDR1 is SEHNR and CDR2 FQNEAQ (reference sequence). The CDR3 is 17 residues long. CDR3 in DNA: TGTGCCAGCAGCCACCCTCAGGGGGCGAAAGACAAAAACATTCAGTACTTC. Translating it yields CASSHPQGAKDKNIQYF.

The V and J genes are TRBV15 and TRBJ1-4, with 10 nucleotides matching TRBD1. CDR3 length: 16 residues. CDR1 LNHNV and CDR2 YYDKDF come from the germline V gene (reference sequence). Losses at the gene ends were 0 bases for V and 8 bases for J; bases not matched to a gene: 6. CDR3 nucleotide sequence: TGTGCCACCAGCAGAGAACTAGGGACAGGGGACGAAAAACTGTTTTTT. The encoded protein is CATSRELGTGDEKLFF.

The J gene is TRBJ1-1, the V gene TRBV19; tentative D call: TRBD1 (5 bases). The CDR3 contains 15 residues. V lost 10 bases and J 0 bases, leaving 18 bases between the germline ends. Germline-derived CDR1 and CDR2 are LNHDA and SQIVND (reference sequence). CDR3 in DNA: TGTGCCACCACCCCGGGTGTGGACATGAACACTGAAGCTTTCTTT. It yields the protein CATTPGVDMNTEAFF.

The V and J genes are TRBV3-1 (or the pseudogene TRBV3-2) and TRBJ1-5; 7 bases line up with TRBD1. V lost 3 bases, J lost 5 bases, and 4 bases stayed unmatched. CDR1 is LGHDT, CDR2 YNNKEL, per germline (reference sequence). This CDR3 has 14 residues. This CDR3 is CASSQRQGDQPQHF. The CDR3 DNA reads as TGTGCCAGCAGCCAGCGACAGGGCGATCAGCCCCAGCATTTT.

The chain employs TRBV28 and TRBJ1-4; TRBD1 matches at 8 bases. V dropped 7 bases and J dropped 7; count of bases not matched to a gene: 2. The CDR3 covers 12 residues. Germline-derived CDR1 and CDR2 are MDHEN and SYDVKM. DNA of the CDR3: TGTGCCAGCATTGACAGGGGTGAAAAACTGTTTTTT. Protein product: CASIDRGEKLFF.

CDR3 sequence reads: CASKGQSNQPQHF. Written as DNA, the CDR3 is TGTGCCAGCAAGGGACAGAGCAATCAGCCCCAGCATTTT. This rearrangement joins TRBV2 to TRBJ1-5; 7 nucleotides line up with TRBD1. The CDR3 runs 13 residues. Germline values: CDR1 SNHLY, CDR2 FYNNEI. V shed 7 bases and J 1 base; nucleotides not matched to a gene: 1.

As DNA, the CDR3 is TGTGCCAGCAGCCCTATACCGGACAGGGACGAAAAACTGTTTTTT. Its protein is CASSPIPDRDEKLFF. The V and J genes are TRBV5-4 and TRBJ1-4; 8 positions agree with TRBD1. The CDR3 is made up of 15 amino acids. Losses at the gene ends were 4 bases for V and 8 bases for J; bases not matched to a gene: 10. CDR1 and CDR2 from the germline V gene are SGHNT and YYREEE (reference sequence).